Reported below is one T cell receptor (beta chain). Its cognate antigen is unknown. The record originates from a study of blood T cells in healthy people across ages. General study findings and limits: Roughly linearly, TCR beta diversity per million T cells fell as age increased.

Germline loops: CDR1 SGDLS, CDR2 YYNGEE. V lost 0 bases and J lost 0, with 7 bases in between. The CDR3 is 14 amino acids. Sample-barcoded 5' priming and a J-beta primer mix drove a second PCR of roughly 7 to 11 cycles. TCRdb itself ran the 5' RACE reads through MiXCR, one entry per CDR3 protein. The data contain 1.5 million or so distinct CDR3 sequences, approximately 40% of them singletons. They isolated at least 6 million PBMCs from each sample. A minimum of 6 micrograms of total RNA was extracted per sample. The sequence came from a woman aged 18-35 years in good health. The chain links TRBV9 to TRBJ2-7; D remains ambiguous. The sample was blood. The CDR3 DNA sequence: TGTGCCAGCAGCGTAGACACAAACTCCTACGAGCAGTACTTC. Amino acid sequence: CASSVDTNSYEQYF. Full variable domain (missing parts from reference TRBV9 and TRBJ2-7): DSGVTQTPKHLITATGQRVTLRCSPRSGDLSVYWYQQSLDQGLQFLIQYYNGEERAKGNILERFSAQQFPDLHSELNLSSLELGDSALYFCASSVDTNSYEQYFGPGTRLTVT.